A selection of T cell receptor beta chains follows, all from one sample in a study of cytomegalovirus exposure and HLA in healthy donors. Assay used: immunoSEQ multiplex PCR; TCRdb lists only in-frame clones, some missing. This sample carries 65,000 to 90,000 clones, around nine tenths of them seen once, and the ten largest clones take around 4%. Input material: PBMCs. Receptor source: a woman aged 18 to 35 in good health and CMV-seropositive. The conserved cysteine and the conserved F or W are not part of the CDR3 here. A D gene is named only where the DNA matches it firmly.

V gene: TRBV4-1; D gene: -; CDR3 protein: ASSQIQQGSYEQY
V gene: TRBV4-1; D gene: -; CDR3 protein: ASSPTPLPYEQY
V gene: TRBV6-4; D gene: TRBD2; CDR3 protein: ASSEAGETDTQY
V gene: TRBV7-9; D gene: -; CDR3 protein: ASSLRGKGEKLF
V gene: TRBV11-3; D gene: -; CDR3 protein: ASSLGGYNEQF
V gene: TRBV2; D gene: -; CDR3 protein: ASSPLQETQY
V gene: TRBV28; D gene: TRBD1; CDR3 protein: ASSFGTGREKLF
V gene: TRBV7-6; D gene: -; CDR3 protein: ASSLAGGNNEQF
V gene: TRBV7-2; D gene: TRBD1; CDR3 protein: ASSLGDRGNTEAF
V gene: TRBV9; D gene: TRBD2; CDR3 protein: ASSVERGGNTGELF
V gene: TRBV7-2; D gene: -; CDR3 protein: ASSLTRLHEQY
V gene: TRBV4-1; D gene: TRBD2; CDR3 protein: ASSQVAGGGSYEQY
V gene: TRBV7-9; D gene: TRBD2; CDR3 protein: ASSNWTSGNYEQY
V gene: TRBV4-1; D gene: -; CDR3 protein: ASSQVHSLYEQY
V gene: TRBV14; D gene: -; CDR3 protein: ASSQDRRGFGGYT
V gene: TRBV7-6; D gene: TRBD2; CDR3 protein: ASSPRSSGGYTGELF
V gene: TRBV6-5; D gene: -; CDR3 protein: ASSYVRNSYNEQF
V gene: TRBV6-5; D gene: -; CDR3 protein: ASSYSRGLGEQY
V gene: TRBV30; D gene: -; CDR3 protein: AWSEGRPEGTIY
V gene: TRBV6-1; D gene: TRBD2; CDR3 protein: ASSEWTSGSSYEQY
V gene: TRBV5-1; D gene: -; CDR3 protein: ASSLTASQETQY
V gene: TRBV5-4; D gene: -; CDR3 protein: ASSSGGELYEQF
V gene: TRBV27; D gene: TRBD1; CDR3 protein: ASSLRQGEAF
V gene: TRBV6-5; D gene: -; CDR3 protein: ASSGPGGANVLT
V gene: TRBV28; D gene: TRBD1; CDR3 protein: ASSLRTGNEKLF
V gene: TRBV2; D gene: -; CDR3 protein: ASSDTGSRDQPQH
V gene: TRBV11-1; D gene: -; CDR3 protein: ASSPDSVYEQY
V gene: TRBV2; D gene: -; CDR3 protein: ASSEITGSGANVLT
V gene: TRBV4-1; D gene: -; CDR3 protein: ASSQRGFEAF
V gene: TRBV11-2; D gene: -; CDR3 protein: ASSLRGNTEAF
V gene: TRBV10-1; D gene: TRBD2; CDR3 protein: ASSGVAGNTGELF
V gene: TRBV5-5; D gene: -; CDR3 protein: ASSFPPSRGTDTQY
V gene: TRBV2; D gene: TRBD2; CDR3 protein: ARGLAGTYNEQF
V gene: TRBV15; D gene: TRBD2; CDR3 protein: ATSRELVAGGKGNEQY
V gene: TRBV10-3; D gene: -; CDR3 protein: AIREDGSSNEQF
V gene: TRBV28; D gene: TRBD2; CDR3 protein: ASSFQRGTRKSYEQY
V gene: TRBV5-5; D gene: -; CDR3 protein: ASSRDGQLNNEQF
V gene: TRBV5-4; D gene: -; CDR3 protein: ASSFQGTTDTQY
V gene: TRBV7-8; D gene: -; CDR3 protein: ASSLAWAPHTGELF
V gene: TRBV19; D gene: -; CDR3 protein: ASSIEGGGSGNTIY
V gene: TRBV27; D gene: TRBD1; CDR3 protein: ASSLLPQGAAGYT
V gene: TRBV5-4; D gene: -; CDR3 protein: ASSFNGGYEQY
V gene: TRBV6-1; D gene: TRBD1; CDR3 protein: AGQGNTEAF
V gene: TRBV29-1; D gene: TRBD1; CDR3 protein: SVSLTGESYGYT
V gene: TRBV14; D gene: TRBD2; CDR3 protein: ASSQFLSSGRANEQF
V gene: TRBV5-1; D gene: -; CDR3 protein: ASSLAGYLHEQY
V gene: TRBV4-3; D gene: -; CDR3 protein: ASSETAGDYNEQF
V gene: TRBV20-1; D gene: -; CDR3 protein: SAGMNTEAF
V gene: TRBV27; D gene: -; CDR3 protein: ASSRTSLEPQH
V gene: TRBV2; D gene: TRBD2; CDR3 protein: ASTGLAGRLEQY
V gene: TRBV13; D gene: TRBD2; CDR3 protein: ASSPGLAGGPSGELF